Below, one TCR beta chain is given with its context. Profiled with immunoSEQ multiplex PCR; TCRdb holds only in-frame clones, not every one. The sample shows around 200,000 clones, around nine tenths of them seen only once. The data belong to a study of blood T cell repertoires in COVID-19. Germline V lookup: CDR1 LGHDT, CDR2 YNNKEL (reference sequence). Trimming cost V 2 bases and J 7 bases; bases outside gene matches: 7. The CDR3 totals 14 residues. The specimen was peripheral blood. The sequence was collected from a man in his sixties who had recovered from COVID-19. The chain carries TRBV3-1 (or the pseudogene TRBV3-2) and TRBJ2-7, with 8 nucleotides matching TRBD1. CDR3 bases: TGTGCCAGCAGCCAACTTGGACAGGGCGGGGAGCAGTACTTC. It specifies CASSQLGQGGEQYF.